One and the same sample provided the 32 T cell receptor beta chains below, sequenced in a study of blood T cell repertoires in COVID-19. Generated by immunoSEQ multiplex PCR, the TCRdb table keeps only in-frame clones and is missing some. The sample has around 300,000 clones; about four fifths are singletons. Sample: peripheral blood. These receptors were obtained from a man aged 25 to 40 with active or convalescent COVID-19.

The CDR3 DNA sequence: TGTGCCTCGTCTCGGGGTCCGCCCGAAGGCTACACCTTC. This translates into CASSRGPPEGYTF. The chain is built from TRBV11-3 and TRBJ1-2; D is unclear. This CDR3 is 13 amino acids long. The germline V gene encodes CDR1 SGHNT and CDR2 YENEEA. V was cut by 11 bases and J by 8 bases, with 21 bases left in between.

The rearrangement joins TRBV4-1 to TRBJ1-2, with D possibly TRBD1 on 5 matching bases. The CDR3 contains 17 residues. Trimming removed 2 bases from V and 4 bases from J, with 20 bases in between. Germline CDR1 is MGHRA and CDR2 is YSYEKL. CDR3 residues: CASSQHPYHLGLYGYTF. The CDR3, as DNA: TGCGCCAGCAGCCAACACCCCTACCACCTGGGGCTCTATGGCTACACCTTC.

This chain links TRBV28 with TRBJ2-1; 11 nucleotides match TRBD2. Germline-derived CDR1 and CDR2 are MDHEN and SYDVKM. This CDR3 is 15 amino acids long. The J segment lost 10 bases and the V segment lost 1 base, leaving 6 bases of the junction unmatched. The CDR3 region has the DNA TGTGCCAGCAGTTTATCTTATAGGACTAGCGGGGAGCAGTTCTTC. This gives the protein CASSLSYRTSGEQFF.

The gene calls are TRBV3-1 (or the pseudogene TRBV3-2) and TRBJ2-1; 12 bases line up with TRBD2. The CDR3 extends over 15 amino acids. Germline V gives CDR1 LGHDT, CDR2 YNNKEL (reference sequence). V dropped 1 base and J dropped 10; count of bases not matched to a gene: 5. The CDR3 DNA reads TGTGCCAGCAGCCAAGTTTGGACTAGCGGGGCCGAGCAGTTCTTC. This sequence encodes CASSQVWTSGAEQFF.

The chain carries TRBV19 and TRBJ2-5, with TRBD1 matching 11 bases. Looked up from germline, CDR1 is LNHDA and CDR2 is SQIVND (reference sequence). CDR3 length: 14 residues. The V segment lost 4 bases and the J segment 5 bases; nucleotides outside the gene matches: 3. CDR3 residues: CASSRDRGVETQYF. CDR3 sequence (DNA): TGTGCCAGTAGTAGGGACAGGGGGGTTGAGACCCAGTACTTC.

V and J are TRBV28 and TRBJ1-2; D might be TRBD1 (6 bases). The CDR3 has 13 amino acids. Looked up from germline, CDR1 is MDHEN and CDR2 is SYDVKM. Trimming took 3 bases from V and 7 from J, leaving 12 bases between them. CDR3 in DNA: TGTGCCAGCAGTTTGGCGGGGGCGGGTGGCTACACCTTC. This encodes CASSLAGAGGYTF.

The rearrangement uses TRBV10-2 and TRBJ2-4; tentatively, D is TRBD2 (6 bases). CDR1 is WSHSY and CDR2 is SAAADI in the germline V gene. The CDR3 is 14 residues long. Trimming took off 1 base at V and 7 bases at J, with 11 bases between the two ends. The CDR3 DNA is TGCGCCAGCAGTGAGTACGACCGGGGGAACATTCAGTACTTC. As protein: CASSEYDRGNIQYF.

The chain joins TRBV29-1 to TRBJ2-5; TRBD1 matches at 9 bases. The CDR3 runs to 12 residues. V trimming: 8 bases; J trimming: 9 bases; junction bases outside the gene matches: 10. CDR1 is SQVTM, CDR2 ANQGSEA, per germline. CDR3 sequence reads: CSHRGQGGPQYF. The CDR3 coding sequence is TGCAGCCACAGGGGGCAGGGCGGGCCCCAGTACTTC.

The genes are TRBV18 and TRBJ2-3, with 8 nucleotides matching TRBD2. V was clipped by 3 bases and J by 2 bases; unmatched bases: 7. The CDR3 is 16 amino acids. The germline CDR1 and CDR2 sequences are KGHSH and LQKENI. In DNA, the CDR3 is TGTGCCAGCTCACCCGAGCGGGGGACCTTCACAGATACGCAGTATTTT. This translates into CASSPERGTFTDTQYF.

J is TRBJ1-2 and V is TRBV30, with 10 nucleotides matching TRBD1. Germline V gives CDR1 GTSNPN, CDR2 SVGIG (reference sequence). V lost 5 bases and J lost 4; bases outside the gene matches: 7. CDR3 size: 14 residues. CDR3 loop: CAWGRTGGGYGYTF. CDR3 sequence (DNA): TGTGCCTGGGGCCGGACAGGGGGTGGCTATGGCTACACCTTC.

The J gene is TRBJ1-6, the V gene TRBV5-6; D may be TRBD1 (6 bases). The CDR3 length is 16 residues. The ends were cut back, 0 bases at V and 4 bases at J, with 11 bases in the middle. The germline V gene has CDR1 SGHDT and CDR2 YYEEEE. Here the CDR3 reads CASSLAGTNYNSPLHF. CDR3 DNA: TGTGCCAGCAGCTTGGCCGGGACAAATTATAATTCACCCCTCCACTTT.

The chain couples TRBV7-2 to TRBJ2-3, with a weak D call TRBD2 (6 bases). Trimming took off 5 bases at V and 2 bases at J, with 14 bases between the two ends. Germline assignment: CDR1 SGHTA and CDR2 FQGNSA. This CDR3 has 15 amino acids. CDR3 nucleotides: TGTGCCAGCAGCCAAGAGCGGGCACCCACAGATACGCAGTATTTT. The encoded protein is CASSQERAPTDTQYF.

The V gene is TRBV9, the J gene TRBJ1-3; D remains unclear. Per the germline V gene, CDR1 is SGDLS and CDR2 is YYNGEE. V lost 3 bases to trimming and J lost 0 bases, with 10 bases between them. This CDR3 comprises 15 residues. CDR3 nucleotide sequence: TGTGCCAGCAGCGCGAGTTCGAGCTCTGGAAACACCATATATTTT. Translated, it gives CASSASSSSGNTIYF.

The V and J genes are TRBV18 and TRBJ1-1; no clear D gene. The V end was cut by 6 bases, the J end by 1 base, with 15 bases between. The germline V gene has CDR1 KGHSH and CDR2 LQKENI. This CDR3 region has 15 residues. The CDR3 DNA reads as TGTGCCAGCTCTCCCGTAGAGATTGGGAACACTGAAGCTTTCTTT. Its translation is CASSPVEIGNTEAFF.

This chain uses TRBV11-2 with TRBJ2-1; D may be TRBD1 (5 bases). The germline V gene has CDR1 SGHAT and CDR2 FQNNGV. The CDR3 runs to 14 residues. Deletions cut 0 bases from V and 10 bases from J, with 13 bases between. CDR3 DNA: TGTGCCAGCAGCTTAGAGTTGGGGCTCCTGGAGCAGTTCTTC. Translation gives CASSLELGLLEQFF.

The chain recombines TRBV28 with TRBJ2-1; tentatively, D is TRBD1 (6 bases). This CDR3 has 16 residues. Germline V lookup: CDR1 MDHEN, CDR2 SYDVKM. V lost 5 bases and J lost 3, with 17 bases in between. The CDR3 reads CASSPRLRGIYNEQFF. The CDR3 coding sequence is TGTGCCAGCAGTCCTAGGCTCAGGGGCATCTACAATGAGCAGTTCTTC.

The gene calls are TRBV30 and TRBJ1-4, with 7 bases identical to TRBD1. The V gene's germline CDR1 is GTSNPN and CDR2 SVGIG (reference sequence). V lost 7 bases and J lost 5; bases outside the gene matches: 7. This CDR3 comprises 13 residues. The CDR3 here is CAYSGTVNEKLFF. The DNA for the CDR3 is TGTGCCTACTCGGGGACAGTGAATGAAAAACTGTTTTTT.

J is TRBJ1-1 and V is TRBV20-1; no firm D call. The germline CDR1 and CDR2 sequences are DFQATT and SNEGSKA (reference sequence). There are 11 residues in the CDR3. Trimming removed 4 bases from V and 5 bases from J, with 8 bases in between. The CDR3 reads CSATEKTEAFF. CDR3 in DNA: TGCAGTGCTACCGAGAAGACTGAAGCTTTCTTT.

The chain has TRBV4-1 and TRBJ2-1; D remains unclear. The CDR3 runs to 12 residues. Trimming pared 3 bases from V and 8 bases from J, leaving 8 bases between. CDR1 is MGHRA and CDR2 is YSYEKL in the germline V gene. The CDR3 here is CASSQSHYEQFF. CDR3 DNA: TGCGCCAGCAGCCAGAGTCACTATGAGCAGTTCTTC.

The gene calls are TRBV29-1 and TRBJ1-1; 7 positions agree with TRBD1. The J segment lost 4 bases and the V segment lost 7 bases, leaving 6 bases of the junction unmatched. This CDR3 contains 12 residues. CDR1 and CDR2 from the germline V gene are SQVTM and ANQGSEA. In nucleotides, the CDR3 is TGCAGCGCAACCCGGACAGGCACTGAAGCTTTCTTT. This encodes CSATRTGTEAFF.

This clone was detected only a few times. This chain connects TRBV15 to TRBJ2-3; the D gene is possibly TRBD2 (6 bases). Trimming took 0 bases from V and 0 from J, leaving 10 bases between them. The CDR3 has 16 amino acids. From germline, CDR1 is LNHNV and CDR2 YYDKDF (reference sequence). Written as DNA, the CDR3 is TGTGCCACCAGCAGAGATCGGGCGGGGAGCACAGATACGCAGTATTTT. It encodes CATSRDRAGSTDTQYF.

The CDR3 reads CASSFLGQKKTYEQYF. CDR3 coding DNA: TGTGCCAGCAGCTTCTTAGGACAGAAAAAAACCTACGAGCAGTACTTC. The chain combines TRBV5-7 with TRBJ2-7; perhaps TRBD1 as D (6 bases). TRBV5-7 is identified as an open reading frame with a role that is uncertain. The CDR3 runs 16 residues. Trimming removed 2 bases from V and 2 bases from J, with 17 bases in between.

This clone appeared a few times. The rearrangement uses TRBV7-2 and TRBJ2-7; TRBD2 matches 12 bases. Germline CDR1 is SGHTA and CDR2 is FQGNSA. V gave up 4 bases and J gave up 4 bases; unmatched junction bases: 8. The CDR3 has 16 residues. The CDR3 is CASSSQRTSGEYEQYF. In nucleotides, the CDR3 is TGTGCCAGCAGCTCGCAGAGGACTAGCGGGGAGTACGAGCAGTACTTC. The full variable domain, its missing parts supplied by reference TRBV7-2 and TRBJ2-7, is GAGVSQSPSNKVTEKGKDVELRCDPISGHTALYWYRQSLGQGLEFLIYFQGNSAPDKSGLPSDRFSAERTGGSVSTLTIQRTQQEDSAVYLCASSSQRTSGEYEQYFGPGTRLTVT.

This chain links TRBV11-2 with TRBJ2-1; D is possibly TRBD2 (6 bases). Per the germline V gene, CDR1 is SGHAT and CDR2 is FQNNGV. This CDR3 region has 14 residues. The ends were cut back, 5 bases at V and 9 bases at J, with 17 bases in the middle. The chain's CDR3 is CASSPRGGRGEQFF. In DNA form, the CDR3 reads TGTGCCAGCAGCCCAAGGGGAGGACGAGGTGAGCAGTTCTTC. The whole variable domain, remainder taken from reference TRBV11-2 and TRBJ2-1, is EAGVAQSPRYKIIEKRQSVAFWCNPISGHATLYWYQQILGQGPKLLIQFQNNGVVDDSQLPKDRFSAERLKGVDSTLKIQPAKLEDSAVYLCASSPRGGRGEQFFGPGTRLTVL.

The CDR3 is CASSANRDTQYF. In DNA, the CDR3 is TGTGCCAGCAGTGCCAACAGAGATACGCAGTATTTT. The rearrangement joins TRBV12-3 or TRBV12-4 to TRBJ2-3; D call uncertain. V shed 5 bases and J shed 5 bases, with 8 bases lying between them. The CDR3 covers 12 residues.

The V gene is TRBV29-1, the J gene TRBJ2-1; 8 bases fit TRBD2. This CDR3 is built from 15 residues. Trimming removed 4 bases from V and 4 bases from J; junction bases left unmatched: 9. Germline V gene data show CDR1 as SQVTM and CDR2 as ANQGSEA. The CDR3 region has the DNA TGCAGCGTTGGGGGGCTACTAGCGGTTTACAATGAGCAGTTCTTC. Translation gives CSVGGLLAVYNEQFF.

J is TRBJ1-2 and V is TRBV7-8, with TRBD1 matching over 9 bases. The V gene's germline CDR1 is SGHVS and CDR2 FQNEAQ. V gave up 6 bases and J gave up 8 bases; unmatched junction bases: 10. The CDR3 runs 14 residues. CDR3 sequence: CASRPDRGYSGYTF. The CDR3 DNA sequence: TGTGCCAGCAGACCAGACAGGGGGTATTCCGGCTACACCTTC.

DNA of the CDR3: TGTGCCAGCAGCTTGCACTCCCCCGGGGAGCTGTTTTTT. Translated: CASSLHSPGELFF. The chain combines TRBV7-3 with TRBJ2-2; D is uncertain. CDR3 size: 13 residues. Looked up from germline, CDR1 is SGHTA and CDR2 is FQGTGA. Trimming shortened V by 3 bases and J by 6 bases, and 8 bases separated the two germline ends.

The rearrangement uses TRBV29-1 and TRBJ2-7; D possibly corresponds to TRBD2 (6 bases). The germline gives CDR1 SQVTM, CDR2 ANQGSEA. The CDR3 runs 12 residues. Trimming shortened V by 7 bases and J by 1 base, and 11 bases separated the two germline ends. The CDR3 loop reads CSAGRESYEQYF. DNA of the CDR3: TGCAGCGCTGGTCGGGAGTCCTACGAGCAGTACTTC.

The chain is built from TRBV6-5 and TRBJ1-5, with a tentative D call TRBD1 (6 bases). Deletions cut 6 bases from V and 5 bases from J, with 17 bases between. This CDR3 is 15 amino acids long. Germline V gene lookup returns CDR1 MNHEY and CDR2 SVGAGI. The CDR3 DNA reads TGTGCCAGCAGGATGGACAGAGAGTACGATCAGCCCCAGCATTTT. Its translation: CASRMDREYDQPQHF.

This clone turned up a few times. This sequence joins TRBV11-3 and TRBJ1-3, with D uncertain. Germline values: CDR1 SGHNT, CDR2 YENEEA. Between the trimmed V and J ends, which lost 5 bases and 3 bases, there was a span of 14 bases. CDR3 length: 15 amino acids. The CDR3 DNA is TGTGCCAGCAGCCTTTCTCTTATTTTTGGAAACACCATATATTTT. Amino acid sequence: CASSLSLIFGNTIYF.

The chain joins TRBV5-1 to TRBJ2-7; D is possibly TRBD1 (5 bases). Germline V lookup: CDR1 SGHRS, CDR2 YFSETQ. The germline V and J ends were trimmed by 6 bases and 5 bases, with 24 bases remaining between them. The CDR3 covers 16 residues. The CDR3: CASTLRVGSSSHEQYF. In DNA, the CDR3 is TGCGCCAGCACTCTCAGGGTGGGTAGTTCCAGCCACGAGCAGTACTTC.